The rows below give T cell receptor beta chains drawn from one sample of a study of read filtering for tumor transcriptome and immune sequencing. TCRdb processed the reads anew with MiXCR; each CDR3 protein has one entry. Found here are tens of thousands of distinct CDR3 sequences, approximately 12% of them singletons; the top ten hold about 35%. The sequenced sample was a population of CD138-negative cells sorted from bone marrow. Source of these receptors: a donor older than 35 with multiple myeloma. Each CDR3 is given with its conserved first and last residue. Fields, in order: clone size, V gene, J gene, D gene, CDR3 protein, CDR3 DNA. A D gene is named only where the DNA matches it firmly. Only part of the rows carry a size: once, few, many, or a class if the clone is expanded.

>NA|TRBV29-1|TRBJ2-5|NA
CSVDSRYQETRHF
TGCAGCGTTGATAGTCGGTACCAAGAGACCCGGCACTTC
>many|TRBV6-5|TRBJ2-2|NA
CASSYSPDWELFF
TGTGCCAGCAGTTACTCCCCTGACTGGGAGCTGTTTTTT
>NA|TRBV15|TRBJ2-7|TRBD1
CATSPDRGGFEQYF
TGTGCCACCAGCCCGGACAGGGGAGGATTCGAGCAGTACTTC
>many|TRBV10-3|TRBJ1-4|NA
CAISEGVRLGEKLFF
TGTGCCATCAGTGAAGGTGTGAGGCTCGGGGAAAAACTGTTTTTT
>many|TRBV7-2|TRBJ2-5|NA
CASSLNGAETQYF
TGTGCCAGCAGCCTAAACGGGGCAGAGACCCAGTACTTC
>many|TRBV5-4|TRBJ2-1|TRBD2
CASSFTSGDDEQFF
TGTGCCAGCAGCTTCACTAGCGGGGACGATGAGCAGTTCTTC
>many|TRBV27|TRBJ1-5|NA
CASSLPGQPQHF
TGTGCCAGCAGTTTACCCGGACAGCCCCAGCATTTT
>many|TRBV20-1|TRBJ1-5|NA
CSASFGGDLQPQHF
TGCAGTGCTAGTTTTGGCGGGGATCTCCAGCCCCAGCATTTT
>many|TRBV10-2|TRBJ1-2|TRBD1
CASSEGTVYGYTF
TGCGCCAGCAGTGAGGGGACAGTTTATGGCTACACCTTC
>many|TRBV28|TRBJ2-5|TRBD2
CASSFRLPSGGAQTQYF
TGTGCCAGCAGTTTTAGGCTCCCTAGCGGGGGGGCGCAGACCCAGTACTTC
>many|TRBV12-3/TRBV12-4|TRBJ2-1|TRBD2
CASRTSSGDNEQFF
TGTGCCAGCAGAACCTCTAGCGGAGACAATGAGCAGTTCTTC
>NA|TRBV27|TRBJ2-2|TRBD1
CASALTGIGTGELFF
TGTGCCAGCGCCTTGACAGGGATCGGCACCGGGGAGCTGTTTTTT
>few|TRBV5-1|TRBJ2-5|NA
CASSLAIREQETQYF
TGCGCCAGCAGCTTGGCCATAAGGGAGCAAGAGACCCAGTACTTC
>many|TRBV7-2|TRBJ2-2|TRBD1
CASSRGQTGELFF
TGTGCCAGCAGCAGGGGGCAAACCGGGGAGCTGTTTTTT
>many|TRBV7-8|TRBJ2-7|TRBD2
CASSLLAGVSYEQYF
TGTGCCAGCAGCTTGCTAGCGGGGGTCTCCTACGAGCAGTACTTC
>many|TRBV10-2|TRBJ1-2|NA
CASSEQGDGYTF
TGCGCCAGCAGTGAGCAGGGAGATGGCTACACCTTC
>many|TRBV6-2/TRBV6-3|TRBJ2-5|TRBD2
CASSKGLAGLQETQYF
TGTGCCAGCAGTAAAGGACTAGCGGGGTTACAAGAGACCCAGTACTTC
>many|TRBV5-1|TRBJ2-3|NA
CASSLGRPGTDTQYF
TGCGCCAGCAGCTTGGGGAGGCCCGGCACAGATACGCAGTATTTT
>many|TRBV19|TRBJ2-2|NA
CASSIPGSTGELFF
TGTGCCAGTAGTATTCCAGGGTCCACCGGGGAGCTGTTTTTT
>few|TRBV7-2|TRBJ2-5|NA
CASSLAGFQETQYF
TGTGCCAGCAGCTTAGCCGGGTTCCAAGAGACCCAGTACTTC
>many|TRBV28|TRBJ2-3|NA
CATSGPALGDTQYF
TGTGCCACCTCAGGACCGGCCCTGGGAGATACGCAGTATTTT
>medium-sized|TRBV29-1|TRBJ2-7|TRBD1
CSVELSGQGNYEQYF
TGCAGCGTTGAGCTTTCGGGACAGGGGAATTACGAGCAGTACTTC
>NA|TRBV5-4|TRBJ2-2|NA
CASSPGASGYTRELFF
TGTGCCAGCAGCCCCGGGGCTTCGGGCTACACCAGGGAACTGTTTTTT
>many|TRBV29-1|TRBJ2-7|TRBD2
CSVEGLAGGQQYF
TGCAGCGTTGAAGGTCTAGCGGGGGGCCAGCAGTACTTC
>NA|TRBV6-2/TRBV6-3|TRBJ1-5|NA
CASNLYGQPQHF
TGTGCCAGCAATCTCTACGGGCAGCCCCAGCATTTT
>many|TRBV7-9|TRBJ2-1|TRBD1
CASSSNRDSSYNEQFF
TGTGCCAGCAGTTCTAACCGGGACAGCTCCTACAATGAGCAGTTCTTC
>few|TRBV20-1|TRBJ2-5|NA
CSARGEGETRYF
TGCAGTGCTAGGGGGGAGGGGGAGACCCGGTACTTC
>NA|TRBV5-5|TRBJ2-7|NA
CASSLAGFRGSYEQYF
TGTGCCAGCAGCTTGGCCGGATTCCGGGGCTCCTACGAGCAGTACTTC
>many|TRBV20-1|TRBJ2-3|NA
CSARAPSTDTQYF
TGCAGTGCTAGAGCCCCTAGCACAGATACGCAGTATTTT
>medium-sized|TRBV11-3|TRBJ2-3|NA
CASSPHSADTQYF
TGTGCCAGCAGCCCCCATAGCGCAGATACGCAGTATTTT
>many|TRBV19|TRBJ2-3|NA
CASSMVVGPRTQYF
TGTGCCAGTAGTATGGTCGTAGGGCCAAGGACGCAGTATTTT
>many|TRBV20-1|TRBJ1-1|TRBD1
CSARVWMGQGAFF
TGCAGTGCTAGGGTCTGGATGGGACAGGGGGCTTTCTTT